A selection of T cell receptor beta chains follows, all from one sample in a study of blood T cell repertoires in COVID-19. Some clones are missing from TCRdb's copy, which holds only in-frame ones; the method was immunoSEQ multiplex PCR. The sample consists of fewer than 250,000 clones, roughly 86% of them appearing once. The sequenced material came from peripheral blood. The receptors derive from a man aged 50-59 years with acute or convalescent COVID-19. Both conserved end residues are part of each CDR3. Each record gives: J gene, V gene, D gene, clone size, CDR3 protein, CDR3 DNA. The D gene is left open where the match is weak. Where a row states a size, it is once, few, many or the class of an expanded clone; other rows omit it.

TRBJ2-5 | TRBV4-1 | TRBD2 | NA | CASSQMTSGSPPGVTQYF | TGCGCCAGCAGCCAAATGACTAGCGGGTCCCCCCCCGGGGTAACCCAGTACTTC
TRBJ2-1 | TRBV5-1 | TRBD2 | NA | CASSNLGSGNYNEQFF | TGCGCCAGCAGCAATCTAGGTAGCGGGAACTACAATGAGCAGTTCTTC
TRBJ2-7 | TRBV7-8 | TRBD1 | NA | CASSQGAGTYEQYF | TGTGCCAGCAGCCAGGGGGCCGGTACCTACGAGCAGTACTTC
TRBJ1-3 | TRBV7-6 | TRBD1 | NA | CASSFKDRGHSGNTIYF | TGTGCCAGCAGCTTCAAGGACAGGGGTCACTCTGGAAACACCATATATTTT
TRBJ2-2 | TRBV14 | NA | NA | CASRLVEPTGELFF | TGTGCCAGCAGACTAGTAGAGCCCACCGGGGAGCTGTTTTTT
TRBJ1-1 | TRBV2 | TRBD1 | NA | CASRDHRGADGTEAFF | TGTGCCAGCAGGGACCACAGGGGCGCGGATGGCACTGAAGCTTTCTTT
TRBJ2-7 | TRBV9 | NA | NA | CASSVDPGMSYEQYF | TGTGCCAGCAGCGTAGACCCAGGGATGAGTTACGAGCAGTACTTC
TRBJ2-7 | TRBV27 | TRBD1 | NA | CASSLFQGASGEQYF | TGTGCCAGCAGTTTATTTCAGGGGGCTTCAGGCGAGCAGTACTTC
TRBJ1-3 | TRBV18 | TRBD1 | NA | CASSRYPGPTGDSGNTIYF | TGTGCCAGCTCACGATACCCTGGCCCGACAGGGGACTCTGGAAACACCATATATTTT
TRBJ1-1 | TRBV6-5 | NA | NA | CASSAGTLTTEAFF | TGTGCCAGCAGCGCCGGGACACTAACGACTGAAGCTTTCTTT
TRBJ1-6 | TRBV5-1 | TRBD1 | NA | CASSLAGTGDNSPLHF | TGCGCCAGCAGCTTGGCGGGGACAGGGGACAATTCACCCCTCCACTTT
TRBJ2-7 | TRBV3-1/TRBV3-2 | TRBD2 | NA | CASSPPVWTSGDYEQYF | TGTGCCAGCAGCCCCCCCGTCTGGACTAGCGGGGACTACGAGCAGTACTTC
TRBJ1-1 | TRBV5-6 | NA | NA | CASSLQPNTEAFF | TGTGCCAGCTCCTTACAGCCGAACACTGAAGCTTTCTTT
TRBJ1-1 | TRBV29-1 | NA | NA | CSVGVGGLGFF | TGCAGCGTGGGGGTGGGAGGTCTAGGTTTCTTT
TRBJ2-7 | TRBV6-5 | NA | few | CASSYGRDYEQYF | TGTGCCAGCAGTTACGGCAGGGACTACGAGCAGTACTTC
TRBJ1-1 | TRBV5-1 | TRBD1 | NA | CASRTGGYMNTEAFF | TGCGCCAGCAGAACAGGGGGTTATATGAACACTGAAGCTTTCTTT
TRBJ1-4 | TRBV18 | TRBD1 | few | CASSRGTGNEKLFF | TGTGCCAGCTCGCGCGGGACAGGGAATGAAAAACTGTTTTTT
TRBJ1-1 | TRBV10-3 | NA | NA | CAISGATVGTEAFF | TGTGCCATCAGTGGGGCTACAGTGGGTACTGAAGCTTTCTTT
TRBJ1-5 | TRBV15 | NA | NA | CASIVRLPSNQPQHF | TGTGCCAGCATAGTTAGACTCCCTAGCAATCAGCCCCAGCATTTT
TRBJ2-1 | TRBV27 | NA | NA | CASSRTATVVPNEQFF | TGTGCCAGCAGTAGGACAGCTACTGTCGTTCCGAATGAGCAGTTCTTC
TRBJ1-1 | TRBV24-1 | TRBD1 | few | CATPRQGGNTEAFF | TGTGCCACCCCACGACAGGGCGGGAACACTGAAGCTTTCTTT
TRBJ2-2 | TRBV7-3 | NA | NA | CASSLNGPGDTGELFF | TGTGCCAGCAGCTTAAATGGACCCGGGGACACCGGGGAGCTGTTTTTT
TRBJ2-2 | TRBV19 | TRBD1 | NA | CASSLTGATGELFF | TGTGCCAGTAGCCTAACAGGGGCCACCGGGGAGCTGTTTTTT
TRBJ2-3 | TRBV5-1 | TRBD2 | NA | CASSFSLAGGADTQYF | TGCGCCAGCAGCTTCTCCCTAGCGGGGGGTGCAGATACGCAGTATTTT
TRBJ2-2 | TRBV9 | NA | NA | CASSGGTGELFF | TGTGCCAGCAGTGGGGGGACCGGGGAGCTGTTTTTT
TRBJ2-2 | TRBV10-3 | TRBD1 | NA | CATGTAGTGRNGELFF | TGTGCCACCGGTACTGCCGGGACAGGGAGAAACGGGGAGCTGTTTTTT
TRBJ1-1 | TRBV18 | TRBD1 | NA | CASSGQRLNTEAFF | TGTGCCAGCTCGGGACAGAGACTGAACACTGAAGCTTTCTTT
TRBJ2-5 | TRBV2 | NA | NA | CASSDRTVYETQYF | TGTGCCAGCAGTGATCGGACAGTGTACGAGACCCAGTACTTC
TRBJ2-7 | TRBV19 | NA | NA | CASSGMGREDREGNYEQYF | TGTGCCAGTAGTGGGATGGGCAGGGAGGATCGGGAAGGGAACTACGAGCAGTACTTC
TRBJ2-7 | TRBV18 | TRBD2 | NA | CASSPTSGEDEQYF | TGTGCCAGCTCACCCACTAGCGGGGAGGACGAGCAGTACTTC
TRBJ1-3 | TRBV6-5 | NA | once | CASSYVSRSSGNTIYF | TGTGCCAGCAGTTATGTGTCCCGGAGCTCTGGAAACACCATATATTTT
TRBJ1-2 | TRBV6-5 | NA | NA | CASKRGHGYTF | TGTGCCAGCAAACGAGGGCACGGCTACACCTTC
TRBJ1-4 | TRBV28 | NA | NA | CASSQYRVVDEKLFF | TGTGCCAGCAGTCAATACAGGGTCGTGGATGAAAAACTGTTTTTT
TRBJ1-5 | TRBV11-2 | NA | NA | CASSLGGSYSNQPQHF | TGTGCCAGCAGCTTGGGAGGGTCTTATAGCAATCAGCCCCAGCATTTT
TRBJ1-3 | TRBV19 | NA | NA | CASIRGKSGNTIYF | TGTGCCAGTATTCGGGGGAAATCTGGAAACACCATATATTTT
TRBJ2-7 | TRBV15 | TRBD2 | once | CATSNEAGGGREQYF | TGTGCCACCAGCAATGAAGCGGGAGGGGGTCGCGAGCAGTACTTC
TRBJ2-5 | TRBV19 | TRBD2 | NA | CASSIKTSGRRSNTAGVSQYF | TGTGCCAGTAGTATTAAGACTAGCGGGCGAAGGTCAAACACGGCGGGAGTGTCCCAGTACTTC
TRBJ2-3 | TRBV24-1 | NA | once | CATSGPGGGEGTDTQYF | TGTGCCACCAGTGGCCCCGGCGGGGGCGAGGGCACAGATACGCAGTATTTT
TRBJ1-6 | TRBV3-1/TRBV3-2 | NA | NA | CASSRQNSPLHF | TGTGCCAGCAGTCGACAGAATTCACCCCTCCACTTT
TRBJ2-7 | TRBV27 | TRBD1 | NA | CASSLYPDRGYEQYF | TGTGCCAGCAGTTTATACCCTGACAGGGGCTACGAGCAGTACTTC
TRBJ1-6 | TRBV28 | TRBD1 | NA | CASSSGTGVTPLHF | TGTGCCAGCAGCTCCGGGACAGGGGTGACACCCCTCCACTTT